This TCR beta chain stems from a study of blood T cell repertoires in COVID-19. Overall study: Researchers got acute and convalescent COVID-19 samples from the United States, Italy and Spain. PBMCs, B-cell-depleted T cells, or T cells provided the cDNA or gDNA that made up the material.

With 2 bases removed from V and 3 bases from J, the gap between germline ends came to 22 bases. Germline V gene sequence: CDR1 LGHNT, CDR2 FRNRAP. The CDR3 contains 18 residues. As processed by the authors: Scientists estimated how many nucleated cells there were by amplifying reference gene primers. Profiling relied on immunoSEQ multiplex PCR, and the TCRdb table lists in-frame clones only, not all of them. V and J calls and clone size are copied from that table; D and trimming were computed from the DNA. The data contain 250,000 to 300,000 clones, about 89% of them singletons. This chain joins TRBV12-5 and TRBJ1-1; no clear D. The TCR sequence derives from a man aged 35-49 years with acute or convalescent COVID-19. The material sequenced was peripheral blood. CDR3 protein: CASGLHRSQSPRDTEAFF. The CDR3, as DNA: TGTGCTAGTGGTTTGCACCGATCACAGTCCCCAAGAGACACTGAAGCTTTCTTT.